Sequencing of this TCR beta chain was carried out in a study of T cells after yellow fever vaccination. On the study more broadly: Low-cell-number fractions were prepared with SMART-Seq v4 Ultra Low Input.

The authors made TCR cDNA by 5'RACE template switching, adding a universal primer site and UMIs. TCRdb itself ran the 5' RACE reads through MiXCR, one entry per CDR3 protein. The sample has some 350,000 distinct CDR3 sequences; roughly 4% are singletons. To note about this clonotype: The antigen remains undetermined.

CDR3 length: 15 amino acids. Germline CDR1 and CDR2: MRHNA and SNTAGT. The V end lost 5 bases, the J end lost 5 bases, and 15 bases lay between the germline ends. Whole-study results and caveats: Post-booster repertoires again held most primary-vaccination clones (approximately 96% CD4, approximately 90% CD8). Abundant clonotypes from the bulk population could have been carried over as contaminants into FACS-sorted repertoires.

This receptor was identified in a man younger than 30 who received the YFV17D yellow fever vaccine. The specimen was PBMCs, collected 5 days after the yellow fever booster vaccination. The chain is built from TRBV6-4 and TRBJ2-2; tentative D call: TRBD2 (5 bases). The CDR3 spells CASSKSGFGTGELFF. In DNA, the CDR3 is TGTGCCAGCAGTAAATCGGGGTTCGGAACCGGGGAGCTGTTTTTT.